This is a list of T cell receptor beta chains from one sample in a study of T cells in Graves' hyperthyroidism and ophthalmopathy. TCRdb fed the multiplex PCR reads into MiXCR, producing one record per CDR3 protein. Of under 350,000 distinct CDR3 sequences in the sample, roughly 13% were seen once. Sequences were obtained from blood. All receptors derive from a woman aged 40 to 49 with Graves' ophthalmopathy. Each CDR3 is given with its conserved first and last residue. D genes are given only for firm matches. Size is omitted from some rows. Given values are once, few, many or a class for expanded clones.

cdr3_aa cdr3_nt j_call clone_size d_call v_call
CASSPAGGGGTDTQYF TGTGCCAGCAGCCCGGCCGGGGGGGGGGGAACAGATACGCAGTATTTT TRBJ2-3 few TRBD2 TRBV7-9
CASSLSGKAAYEQYF TGTGCCAGCAGTTTATCAGGGAAGGCGGCCTACGAGCAGTACTTC TRBJ2-7 many NA TRBV28
CASTTVRGHGYTF TGTGCCAGTACAACGGTAAGGGGCCATGGCTACACCTTC TRBJ1-2 few NA TRBV19
CAKRTGKAWSNQPQHF TGTGCCAAACGGACAGGGAAGGCGTGGAGCAATCAGCCCCAGCATTTT TRBJ1-5 NA TRBD1 TRBV11-3
CASSFGQGRYNEQFF TGTGCCAGCAGCTTCGGGCAGGGGCGCTACAATGAGCAGTTCTTC TRBJ2-1 NA NA TRBV5-5
CASIRDRSYEQYF TGTGCCAGCATCCGGGACCGGTCCTACGAGCAGTACTTC TRBJ2-7 many NA TRBV2
CAWISTEAFF TGTGCCTGGATCAGTACTGAAGCTTTCTTT TRBJ1-1 many NA TRBV30
CASGSGNTDTQYF TGTGCCAGCGGATCGGGCAACACAGATACGCAGTATTTT TRBJ2-3 many NA TRBV9
CALDSTDTQYF TGTGCTCTGGACAGCACAGATACGCAGTATTTT TRBJ2-3 many NA TRBV6-1
CASSEEASYEQYF TGTGCCAGCAGTGAAGAAGCGAGTTACGAGCAGTACTTC TRBJ2-7 many NA TRBV2
CSARGSGGSGLQFF TGCAGTGCTAGAGGAAGCGGGGGTTCAGGGCTGCAGTTCTTC TRBJ2-1 many TRBD2 TRBV20-1
CASSRANTGELFF TGTGCCAGCAGCCGCGCGAACACCGGGGAGCTGTTTTTT TRBJ2-2 NA NA TRBV27
CASRRESETQYF TGTGCCAGCAGACGGGAGTCAGAGACCCAGTACTTC TRBJ2-5 many NA TRBV2
CASSTPGVWNEQFF TGTGCCAGTAGTACCCCAGGAGTTTGGAATGAGCAGTTCTTC TRBJ2-1 many NA TRBV19
CATSGGRGNNEKLFF TGTGCCACCAGCGGGGGTCGGGGGAATAATGAAAAACTGTTTTTT TRBJ1-4 many NA TRBV24-1
CASSYLARRFNEQFF TGTGCCAGCAGTTATCTAGCCCGCAGATTCAATGAGCAGTTCTTC TRBJ2-1 many NA TRBV27
CSVEELGPVFF TGCAGCGTTGAAGAATTGGGGCCCGTCTTTTTT TRBJ2-2 many NA TRBV29-1
CASSVLAGVTDTQYF TGCGCCAGCAGTGTCCTAGCGGGGGTCACAGATACGCAGTATTTT TRBJ2-3 NA TRBD2 TRBV10-1
CATSKGAGIQAFF TGTGCCACCAGCAAAGGGGCCGGGATCCAAGCTTTCTTT TRBJ1-1 few NA TRBV15
CASRNGRGEAFF TGTGCCAGTAGGAACGGAAGGGGTGAAGCTTTCTTT TRBJ1-1 many NA TRBV19
CASSGLGTRYGYTF TGTGCCAGCAGCGGACTGGGGACACGCTATGGCTACACCTTC TRBJ1-2 many NA TRBV11-2
CASSLLGFYNEQFF TGTGCCAGCAGTTTACTAGGGTTCTACAATGAGCAGTTCTTC TRBJ2-1 many NA TRBV12-3/TRBV12-4
CSARESLGLKNIQYF TGCAGTGCTAGAGAATCTTTAGGACTTAAAAACATTCAGTACTTC TRBJ2-4 NA NA TRBV20-1
CASSSRGESYGYTF TGTGCCAGCAGTTCCCGGGGCGAGAGCTATGGCTACACCTTC TRBJ1-2 few NA TRBV6-1
CASRAIYGYTF TGTGCCAGCAGGGCAATTTATGGCTACACCTTC TRBJ1-2 many NA TRBV28
CSARELGQGGTEAFF TGCAGTGCTAGAGAGCTGGGACAGGGGGGAACTGAAGCTTTCTTT TRBJ1-1 few TRBD1 TRBV20-1
CASRRVGGGTDTQYF TGTGCCAGCAGAAGGGTTGGGGGTGGCACAGATACGCAGTATTTT TRBJ2-3 many NA TRBV12-3/TRBV12-4
CASSYLDANTEAFF TGTGCCAGCAGTTACTTGGACGCGAACACTGAAGCTTTCTTT TRBJ1-1 many NA TRBV6-6
CASSLSTQSPLHF TGTGCCAGCAGCCTAAGTACTCAGTCACCCCTCCACTTT TRBJ1-6 many NA TRBV9
CAISEVLGQGADEQFF TGTGCCATCAGTGAGGTTCTGGGACAGGGGGCGGATGAGCAGTTCTTC TRBJ2-1 few TRBD1 TRBV10-3
CASSLGTGPSFSEQYF TGTGCCAGCAGTTTAGGTACGGGCCCTTCCTTCTCCGAGCAGTACTTC TRBJ2-7 many NA TRBV27
CASSFQGQGNYGYTF TGTGCCAGCAGCTTCCAGGGACAGGGAAACTATGGCTACACCTTC TRBJ1-2 few TRBD1 TRBV7-9
CATSETGVKTGELFF TGTGCCACCAGTGAAACAGGGGTGAAGACCGGGGAGCTGTTTTTT TRBJ2-2 NA TRBD1 TRBV24-1
CASSSSAGGPGDTQYF TGTGCCAGCAGCTCCTCAGCGGGAGGGCCAGGAGATACGCAGTATTTT TRBJ2-3 NA TRBD2 TRBV7-6
CASSLPGQASYEQYF TGTGCCAGCAGCCTACCGGGACAGGCATCCTACGAGCAGTACTTC TRBJ2-7 many TRBD1 TRBV28
CASSATAPTSYNEQFF TGTGCCAGCAGTGCCACAGCGCCTACGTCCTACAATGAGCAGTTCTTC TRBJ2-1 many NA TRBV6-1
CASSLAGGNSGELFF TGCGCCAGCTCCCTAGCGGGGGGTAACTCCGGGGAGCTGTTTTTT TRBJ2-2 NA TRBD2 TRBV5-1
CASTSRSGKGTGELFF TGTGCCAGCACAAGTCGGTCAGGGAAGGGCACCGGGGAGCTGTTTTTT TRBJ2-2 many NA TRBV2
CASSLGGNTNEQFF TGTGCCAGCAGTTTAGGAGGGAACACCAATGAGCAGTTCTTC TRBJ2-1 NA NA TRBV27
CASSPAASGGNEQYF TGTGCCAGCTCACCAGCCGCCAGCGGGGGGAACGAGCAGTACTTC TRBJ2-7 few TRBD2 TRBV18
CASSFMGGVTYEQYF TGTGCCAGCAGTTTTATGGGGGGGGTTACCTACGAGCAGTACTTC TRBJ2-7 many TRBD2 TRBV28
CASSRKQGVTGELFF TGTGCCAGCAGCCGGAAGCAGGGAGTCACCGGGGAGCTGTTTTTT TRBJ2-2 many NA TRBV14
CASSFGDRGTYEQYF TGTGCCAGCAGTTTCGGGGACAGGGGGACCTACGAGCAGTACTTC TRBJ2-7 many TRBD1 TRBV28
CASSVALQGNTIYF TGTGCCAGCAGCGTAGCCCTACAAGGAAACACCATATATTTT TRBJ1-3 NA NA TRBV9
CASSLGSGRSYNEQFF TGTGCCAGTAGTCTCGGGTCGGGCCGCTCCTACAATGAGCAGTTCTTC TRBJ2-1 NA NA TRBV19
CASSETANYGYTF TGCGCCAGCAGTGAGACGGCTAACTATGGCTACACCTTC TRBJ1-2 many NA TRBV10-1
CASSFRQGMSYEQYF TGTGCCAGCAGTTTTCGACAGGGAATGAGCTACGAGCAGTACTTC TRBJ2-7 many TRBD1 TRBV12-3/TRBV12-4